Below, 14 T cell receptor beta chains from the same sample are listed, as sequenced in a study of prognosis after radiotherapy for stage I lung cancer. TCR beta CDR3 amplification from genomic DNA was performed by two-round multiplex PCR. The authors ran first-round PCR with primers specific to each TRBV and TRBJ gene. TCRdb re-called the multiplex PCR reads with MiXCR, one entry per CDR3 protein. The repertoire holds 30,000 or so distinct CDR3 sequences, with around 29% as singletons. The sequencing here drew on PBMCs, taken before or after stereotactic body radiation therapy (not recorded which). All receptors derive from a donor over 45 with non-small cell lung cancer.

This clonotype was picked up many times. The chain combines TRBV28 with TRBJ1-5, with D unclear. Trimming stripped 3 bases from V and 4 bases from J, with 13 bases between. Germline V gene data show CDR1 as MDHEN and CDR2 as SYDVKM. This CDR3 has 15 amino acids. Here the CDR3 reads CASSFTTVGNQPQHF. The CDR3 nucleotides read TGTGCCAGCAGTTTTACAACGGTTGGGAATCAGCCCCAGCATTTT.

This clonotype was counted at least ten times. The chain links TRBV3-1 to TRBJ2-1, with D uncertain. Germline CDR1 is LGHDT and CDR2 is YNNKEL (reference sequence). The V end was cut by 3 bases, the J end by 6 bases, with 15 bases between. CDR3 size: 15 residues. CDR3 residues: CASSHRQGLINEQFF. CDR3 bases: TGTGCCAGCAGCCATAGACAAGGGTTGATCAATGAGCAGTTCTTC.

This clonotype was recorded only once. The chain combines TRBV2 with TRBJ1-5, with D unclear. The ends were cut back, 4 bases at V and 16 bases at J, with 17 bases in the middle. From germline, CDR1 is SNHLY and CDR2 FYNNEI. This CDR3 comprises 12 residues. For the CDR3, the DNA is TGTGCCAGCAGTGCGGGGAATCAGCACCAACATTTT. Amino acids: CASSAGNQHQHF.

As to this clonotype: This likely comes from a read error, as the CDR3 has no conserved phenylalanine or tryptophan at its end. V gene TRBV2 combines with J gene TRBJ1-3; D is ambiguous. Trimming cost V 4 bases and J 4 bases, with 14 bases left between them. The CDR3 is made up of 15 amino acids. Germline CDR1 is SNHLY and CDR2 is FYNNEI. CDR3 in DNA: TGTGCCAGCAGTGGTGGTGGGCTTCTCGGAAACACCATATATTTA. It yields the protein CASSGGGLLGNTIYL.

This clonotype was counted at least ten times. The chain employs TRBV15 and TRBJ1-5, with TRBD1 as a possible D gene (5 bases). The CDR3 consists of 13 residues. Germline V lookup: CDR1 LNHNV, CDR2 YYDKDF (reference sequence). V was shortened by 6 bases and J by 3 bases, with 9 bases between the two germline ends. DNA of the CDR3: TGTGCCACCAGTCTGGACATCAATCAGCCCCAGCATTTT. Translation: CATSLDINQPQHF. Variable domain in full (rest from reference TRBV15 and TRBJ1-5): DAMVIQNPRYQVTQFGKPVTLSCSQTLNHNVMYWYQQKSSQAPKLLFHYYDKDFNNEADTPDNFQSRRPNTSFCFLDIRSPGLGDTAMYLCATSLDINQPQHFGDGTRLSIL.

V gene TRBV11-2 combines with J gene TRBJ2-1; 8 nucleotides agree with TRBD2. Trimming took 3 bases from V and 10 from J; bases not matched to a gene: 8. Germline CDR1 and CDR2: SGHAT and FQNNGV. The CDR3 sequence is 14 residues long. The CDR3 DNA sequence: TGTGCCAGCAGCTTTCGAGGAGCGGGGGACGAGCAGTTCTTC. Its protein is CASSFRGAGDEQFF.

Turning to this clonotype: A much larger clonotype is one base distant, so this may be a read error. This chain links TRBV7-9 with TRBJ2-5; 8 bases agree with TRBD1. Germline-derived CDR1 and CDR2 are SEHNR and FQNEAQ (reference sequence). J gave up 1 base and V 7 bases, and 5 bases lay outside the gene matches. CDR3 length equals 14 residues. As DNA, the CDR3 is TGTGCCAGCAACTGGACAGGGTTCCAAGAGACCCAGTACTTC. As protein: CASNWTGFQETQYF.

For this clonotype: A far larger clone is only one base removed, so a read error is likely. V is TRBV6-9 and J is TRBJ2-7, with 10 bases that match TRBD1. The CDR3 contains 15 residues. V shed 5 bases and J 4 bases; nucleotides not matched to a gene: 8. Per the germline V gene, CDR1 is MNHGY and CDR2 is SVAAGI. In nucleotides, the CDR3 is TGTGCCAGCAGTGATTTGGGACAGGGGTTTTACGAGCAGTACTTC. Protein sequence: CASSDLGQGFYEQYF.

The CDR3 loop is CASKAQGGWADTQYF. The CDR3 region has the DNA TGTGCCAGCAAAGCTCAGGGGGGATGGGCAGATACGCAGTATTTT. The chain uses TRBV11-2 and TRBJ2-3; perhaps TRBD1 as D (7 bases). Deletions cut 7 bases from V and 4 bases from J, with 18 bases between. This CDR3 comprises 15 residues. The germline CDR1 and CDR2 sequences are SGHAT and FQNNGV.

There are many counts of this clonotype. The chain recombines TRBV15 with TRBJ1-1; unclear D gene. In germline, CDR1 is LNHNV, CDR2 YYDKDF (reference sequence). There are 15 residues in the CDR3. V dropped 0 bases and J dropped 0 bases, with 8 bases sitting between them. The CDR3 DNA follows: TGTGCCACCAGCAGAGAAAGGGTGTTGAACACTGAAGCTTTCTTT. This codes for CATSRERVLNTEAFF.

This clonotype was counted between two and nine times. This could be a read error, since a much larger clone is one nucleotide away. This chain uses TRBV18 with TRBJ1-2, with 8 nucleotides matching TRBD1. V shed 5 bases and J 10 bases; nucleotides not matched to a gene: 3. CDR3 size: 11 residues. Germline loops: CDR1 KGHSH, CDR2 LQKENI. CDR3 DNA sequence: TGTGCCAGCTCAAGACAGGGGAACTACACCTTC. Amino acids: CASSRQGNYTF.

The chain links TRBV6-1 to TRBJ2-3; 7 nucleotides line up with TRBD2. The CDR3 contains 16 residues. CDR1 is MNHNS and CDR2 is SASEGT in the germline V gene. V shed 6 bases and J 3 bases; nucleotides not matched to a gene: 12. CDR3 bases: TGTGCCAGCAGCGGAATTCTATCGGGAGGTACAGATACGCAGTATTTT. This encodes CASSGILSGGTDTQYF.

This clonotype was counted many times. The chain employs TRBV6-4 and TRBJ2-1; 9 nucleotides agree with TRBD2. This CDR3 spans 15 amino acids. Germline V gene data show CDR1 as MRHNA and CDR2 as SNTAGT. V shed 3 bases, J shed 7 bases, and the junction held 7 bases outside the gene matches. This chain's CDR3 is CASSELAGASNEQFF. The CDR3 region has the DNA TGTGCCAGCAGTGAACTAGCGGGTGCCTCGAATGAGCAGTTCTTC.

About this clonotype itself: A much bigger clone sits one base away, suggesting this may be a read error. The CDR3 carries no conserved terminal phenylalanine or tryptophan, so it likely arises from a read error. This chain joins TRBV2 and TRBJ2-2; D not certain. This CDR3 spans 12 amino acids. CDR1 is SNHLY, CDR2 FYNNEI, per germline. Trimming left V 8 bases short and J 7 bases short, with 11 bases between. CDR3 nucleotide sequence: TGTGCCAGCGGGTCTTACGGCGGGGAGCTGTTTCTT. Its translation: CASGSYGGELFL.